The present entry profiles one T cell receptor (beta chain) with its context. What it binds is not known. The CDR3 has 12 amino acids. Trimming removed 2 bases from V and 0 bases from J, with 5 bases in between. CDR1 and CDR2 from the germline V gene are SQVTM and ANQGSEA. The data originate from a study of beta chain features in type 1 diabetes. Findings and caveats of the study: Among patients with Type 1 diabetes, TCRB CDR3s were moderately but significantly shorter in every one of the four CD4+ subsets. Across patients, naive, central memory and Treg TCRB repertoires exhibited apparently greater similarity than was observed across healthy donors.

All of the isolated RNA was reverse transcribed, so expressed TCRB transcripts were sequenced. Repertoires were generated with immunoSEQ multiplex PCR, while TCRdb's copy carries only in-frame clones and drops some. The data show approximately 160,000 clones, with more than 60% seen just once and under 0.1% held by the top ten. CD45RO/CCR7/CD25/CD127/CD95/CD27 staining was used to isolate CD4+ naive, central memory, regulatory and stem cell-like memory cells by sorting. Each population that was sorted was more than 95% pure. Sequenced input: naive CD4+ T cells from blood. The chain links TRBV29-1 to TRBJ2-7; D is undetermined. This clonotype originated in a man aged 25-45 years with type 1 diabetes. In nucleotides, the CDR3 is TGCAGCGTTGAAAGTTTCTCCTACGAGCAGTACTTC. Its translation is CSVESFSYEQYF.